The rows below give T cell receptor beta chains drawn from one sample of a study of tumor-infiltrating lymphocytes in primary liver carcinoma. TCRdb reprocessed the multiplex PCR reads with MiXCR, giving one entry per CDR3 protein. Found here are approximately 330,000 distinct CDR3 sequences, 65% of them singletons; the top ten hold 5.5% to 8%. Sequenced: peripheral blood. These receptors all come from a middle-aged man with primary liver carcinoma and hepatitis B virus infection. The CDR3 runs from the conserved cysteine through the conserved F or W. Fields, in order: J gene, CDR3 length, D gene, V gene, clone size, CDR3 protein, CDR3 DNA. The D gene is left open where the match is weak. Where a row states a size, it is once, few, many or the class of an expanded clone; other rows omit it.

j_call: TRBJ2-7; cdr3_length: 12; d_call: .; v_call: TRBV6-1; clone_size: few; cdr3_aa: CASSEVQGEQYF; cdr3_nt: TGTGCCAGCAGTGAAGTCCAGGGAGAGCAGTACTTC
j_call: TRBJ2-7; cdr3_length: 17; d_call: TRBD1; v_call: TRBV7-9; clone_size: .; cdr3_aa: CASSSTDRDRVSYEQYF; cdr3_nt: TGTGCCAGCAGCTCCACCGACCGGGACAGGGTCTCCTACGAGCAGTACTTC
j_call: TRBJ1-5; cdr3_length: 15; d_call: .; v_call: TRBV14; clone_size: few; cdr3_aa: CASSQAGEGNQPQHF; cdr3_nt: TGTGCCAGCAGCCAAGCCGGGGAGGGCAATCAGCCCCAGCATTTT
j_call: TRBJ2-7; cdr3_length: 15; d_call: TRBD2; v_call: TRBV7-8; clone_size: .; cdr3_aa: CASGSPGLAGDEQYF; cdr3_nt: TGTGCCAGCGGCTCTCCGGGACTAGCGGGAGACGAGCAGTACTTC
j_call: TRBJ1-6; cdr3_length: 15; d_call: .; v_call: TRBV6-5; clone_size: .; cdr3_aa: CASSYTGGRNSPLHF; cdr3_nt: TGTGCCAGCAGTTACACCGGGGGTCGGAATTCACCCCTCCACTTT
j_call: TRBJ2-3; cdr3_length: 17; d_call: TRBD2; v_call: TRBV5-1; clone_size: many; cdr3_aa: CASSPRLAGVTTDTQYF; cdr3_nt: TGCGCCAGCAGCCCTAGACTAGCGGGAGTTACCACAGATACGCAGTATTTT
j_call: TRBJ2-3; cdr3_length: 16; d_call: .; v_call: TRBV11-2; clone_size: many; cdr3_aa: CASSLDLPGNTDTQYF; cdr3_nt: TGTGCCAGCAGCTTAGATCTGCCGGGAAACACAGATACGCAGTATTTT
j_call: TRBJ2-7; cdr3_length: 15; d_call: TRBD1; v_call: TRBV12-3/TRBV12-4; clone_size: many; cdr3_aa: CASSHRGGGSYEQYF; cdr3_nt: TGTGCCAGCAGCCACAGGGGTGGTGGTTCCTACGAGCAGTACTTC
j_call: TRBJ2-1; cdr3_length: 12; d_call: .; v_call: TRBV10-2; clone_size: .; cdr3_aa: CASSDSYNEQFF; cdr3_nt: TGCGCCAGCAGTGACTCCTACAATGAGCAGTTCTTC
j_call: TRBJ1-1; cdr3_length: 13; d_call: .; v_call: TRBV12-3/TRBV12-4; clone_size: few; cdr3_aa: CAGSSDSKMGAFF; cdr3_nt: TGTGCCGGCAGTTCCGATTCCAAGATGGGGGCTTTCTTT
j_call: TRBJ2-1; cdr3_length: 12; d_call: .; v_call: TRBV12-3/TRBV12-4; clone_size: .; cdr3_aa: CASSFFGHEQFF; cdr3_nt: TGTGCCAGCAGTTTTTTCGGACATGAGCAGTTCTTC
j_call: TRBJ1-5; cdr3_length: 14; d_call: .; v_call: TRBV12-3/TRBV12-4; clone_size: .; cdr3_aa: CASGLPGDNQPQHF; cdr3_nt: TGTGCCAGCGGTTTACCGGGAGACAATCAGCCCCAGCATTTT
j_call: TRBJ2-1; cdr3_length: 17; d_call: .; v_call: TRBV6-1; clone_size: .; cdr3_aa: CASSEAQGSFSYNEQFF; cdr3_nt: TGTGCCAGCAGTGAAGCGCAAGGTAGCTTCTCGTACAATGAGCAGTTCTTC
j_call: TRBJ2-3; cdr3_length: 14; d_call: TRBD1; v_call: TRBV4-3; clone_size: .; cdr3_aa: CASSQEGGPDTQYF; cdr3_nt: TGTGCCAGCAGCCAAGAAGGGGGCCCAGATACGCAGTATTTT
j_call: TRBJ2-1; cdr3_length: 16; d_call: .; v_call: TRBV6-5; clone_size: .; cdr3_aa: CASSYRTIAHSSEQFF; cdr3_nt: TGTGCCAGCAGTTACAGGACTATCGCGCATAGTAGTGAGCAGTTCTTC
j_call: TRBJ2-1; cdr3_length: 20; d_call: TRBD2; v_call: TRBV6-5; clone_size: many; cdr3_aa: CASSYSAEPGLREDYNEQFF; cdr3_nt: TGTGCCAGCAGTTACTCGGCCGAACCTGGTTTGCGGGAGGACTACAATGAGCAGTTCTTC
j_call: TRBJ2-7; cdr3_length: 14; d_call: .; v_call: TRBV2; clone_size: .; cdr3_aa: CASSENGASYEQYF; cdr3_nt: TGTGCCAGCAGTGAAAACGGTGCATCCTACGAGCAGTACTTC
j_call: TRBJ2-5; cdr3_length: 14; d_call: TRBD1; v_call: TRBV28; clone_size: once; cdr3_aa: CASTTGVTGGTQYF; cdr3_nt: TGTGCCAGCACCACTGGCGTGACAGGGGGGACCCAGTACTTC
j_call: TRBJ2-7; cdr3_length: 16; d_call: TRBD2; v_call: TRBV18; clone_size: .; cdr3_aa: CASSLPGLAGIIEQYF; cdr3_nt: TGTGCCAGCTCACTGCCAGGACTAGCGGGAATAATCGAGCAGTACTTC
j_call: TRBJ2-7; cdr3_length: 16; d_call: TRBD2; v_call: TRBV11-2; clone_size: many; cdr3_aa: CASSLRTSGRAYEQYF; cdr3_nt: TGTGCCAGCAGCTTACGGACTAGCGGCCGAGCCTACGAGCAGTACTTC
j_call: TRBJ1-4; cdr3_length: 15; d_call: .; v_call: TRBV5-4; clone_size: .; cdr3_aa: CDSSPRPESNEKLFF; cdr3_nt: TGTGACAGCAGCCCACGGCCGGAATCTAATGAAAAACTGTTTTTT
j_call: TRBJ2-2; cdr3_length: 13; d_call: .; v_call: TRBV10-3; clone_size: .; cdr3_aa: CAISTDHTRERFF; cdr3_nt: TGTGCCATCAGTACGGATCACACCCGGGAGCGGTTTTTT
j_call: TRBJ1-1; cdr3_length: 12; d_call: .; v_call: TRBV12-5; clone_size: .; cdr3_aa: CVSSLGQGRAFF; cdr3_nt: TGTGTTAGTAGTTTGGGTCAGGGCCGAGCTTTCTTT
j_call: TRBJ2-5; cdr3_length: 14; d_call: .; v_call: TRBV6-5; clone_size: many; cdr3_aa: CASSSPGQGETQYF; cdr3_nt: TGTGCCAGCAGTTCCCCGGGTCAAGGGGAGACCCAGTACTTC
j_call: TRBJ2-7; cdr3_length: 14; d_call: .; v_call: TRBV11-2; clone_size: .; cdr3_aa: CASSLRQGSHEQYF; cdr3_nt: TGTGCCAGCAGCTTAAGGCAGGGGTCCCACGAGCAGTACTTC
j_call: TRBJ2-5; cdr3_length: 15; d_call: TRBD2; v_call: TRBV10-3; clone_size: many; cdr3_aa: CAISDSGSQRGAQYF; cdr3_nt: TGTGCCATCAGCGATAGCGGGAGCCAGAGGGGGGCCCAGTACTTC